This T cell receptor beta chain was identified in a study of molecular identifiers for immune sequencing clone quantification. Background on the study: In replicates, RNA from approximately 22,000 or 94,000 naive CD8 cells was divided five ways and four parts were sequenced.

Per the germline V gene, CDR1 is LNHDA and CDR2 is SQIVND (reference sequence). There are 18 residues in the CDR3. The V end was cut by 0 bases, the J end by 2 bases, with 18 bases between. Between 20,000 and 1,000,000 sorted cells, with 10%, 30% or 50% RNA, yielded naive CD8 libraries. Making the bulk TCR libraries relied on previously described methods and listed TCR primers. One entry per CDR3 protein, called by TCRdb with MiXCR from the PCR reads. The sample consists of about 510,000 distinct CDR3 sequences, about a fifth of them appearing once. The V call is TRBV19, the J call TRBJ2-3; D might be TRBD1 (6 bases). The sequence was obtained from a human donor in good health. Some libraries in this study had Jurkat cell RNA spiked in. Sequencing input: naive CD8+ T cells from blood, with Jurkat cell RNA spiked in. The subset is: FACS-sorted CD8+CD4-CCR7+CD45RA+ naive T cells. The CDR3 coding sequence is TGTGCCAGTAGTATAGAACGCGACAGGCGACTCTTCACAGATACGCAGTATTTT. Encoded protein: CASSIERDRRLFTDTQYF.